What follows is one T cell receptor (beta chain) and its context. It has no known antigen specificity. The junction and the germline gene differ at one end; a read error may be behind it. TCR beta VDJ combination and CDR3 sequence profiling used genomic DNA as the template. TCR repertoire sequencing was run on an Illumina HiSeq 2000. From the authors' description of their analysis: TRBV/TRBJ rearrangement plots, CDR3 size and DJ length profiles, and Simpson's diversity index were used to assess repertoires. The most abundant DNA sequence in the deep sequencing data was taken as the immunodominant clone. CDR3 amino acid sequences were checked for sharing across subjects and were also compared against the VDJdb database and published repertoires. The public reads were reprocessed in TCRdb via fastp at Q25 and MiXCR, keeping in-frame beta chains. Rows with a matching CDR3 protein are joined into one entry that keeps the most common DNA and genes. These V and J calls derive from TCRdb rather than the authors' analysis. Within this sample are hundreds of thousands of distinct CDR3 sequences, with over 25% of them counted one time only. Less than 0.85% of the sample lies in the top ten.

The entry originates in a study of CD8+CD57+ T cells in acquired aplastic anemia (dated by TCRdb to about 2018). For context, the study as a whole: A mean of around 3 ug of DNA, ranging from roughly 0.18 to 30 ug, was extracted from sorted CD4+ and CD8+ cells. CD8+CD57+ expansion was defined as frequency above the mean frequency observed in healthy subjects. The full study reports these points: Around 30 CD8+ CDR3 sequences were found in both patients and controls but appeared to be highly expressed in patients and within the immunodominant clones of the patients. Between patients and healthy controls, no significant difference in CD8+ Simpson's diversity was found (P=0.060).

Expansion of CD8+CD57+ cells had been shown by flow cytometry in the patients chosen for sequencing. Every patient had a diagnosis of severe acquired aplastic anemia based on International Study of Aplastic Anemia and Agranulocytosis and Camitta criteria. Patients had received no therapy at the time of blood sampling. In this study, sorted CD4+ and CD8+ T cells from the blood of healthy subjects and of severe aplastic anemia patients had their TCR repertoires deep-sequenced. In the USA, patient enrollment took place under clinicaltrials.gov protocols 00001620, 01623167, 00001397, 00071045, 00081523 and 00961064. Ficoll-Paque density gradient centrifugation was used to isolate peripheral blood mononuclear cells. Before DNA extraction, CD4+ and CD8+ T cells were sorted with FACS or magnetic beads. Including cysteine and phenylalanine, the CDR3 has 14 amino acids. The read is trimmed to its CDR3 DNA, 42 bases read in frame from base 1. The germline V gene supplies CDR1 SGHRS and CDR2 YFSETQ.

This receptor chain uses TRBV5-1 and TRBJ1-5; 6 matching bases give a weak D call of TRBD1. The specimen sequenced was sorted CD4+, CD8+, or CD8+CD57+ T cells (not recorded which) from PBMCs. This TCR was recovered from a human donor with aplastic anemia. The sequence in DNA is TGCGCCAGCAGCTTAGAGGGGGGCTATCAGCCCCGGCATTTT. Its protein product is CASSLEGGYQPRHF.